This T cell receptor beta chain comes out of a study of response to subunit inactivated influenza vaccine. V was clipped by 2 bases and J by 5 bases, with 18 bases between them. Per germline, CDR1 MNHEY and CDR2 SVGEGT. There are 16 residues in the CDR3. The study's findings and limits: Authors suggested that a seasonal influenza vaccination recruits few new T cells each time.

This clonotype was counted many times. Its target is not known. A single record per CDR3 protein comes from TCRdb applying MiXCR to the RT-PCR reads. Altogether about 520,000 distinct CDR3 sequences are present, around 7.9% being singletons, with the ten largest covering under 15%. The sequences come from PBMCs from blood, collected around 25 months after vaccination. The clonotype originates from a man in his fifties or sixties who received an inactivated influenza vaccine. This sequence joins TRBV6-2 or TRBV6-3 and TRBJ2-5, with a possible D match to TRBD2 (5 bases). The CDR3 sequence: CASSYPLRLMAETQYF. For the CDR3, the DNA is TGTGCCAGCAGTTACCCCCTCAGACTAATGGCGGAGACCCAGTACTTC.